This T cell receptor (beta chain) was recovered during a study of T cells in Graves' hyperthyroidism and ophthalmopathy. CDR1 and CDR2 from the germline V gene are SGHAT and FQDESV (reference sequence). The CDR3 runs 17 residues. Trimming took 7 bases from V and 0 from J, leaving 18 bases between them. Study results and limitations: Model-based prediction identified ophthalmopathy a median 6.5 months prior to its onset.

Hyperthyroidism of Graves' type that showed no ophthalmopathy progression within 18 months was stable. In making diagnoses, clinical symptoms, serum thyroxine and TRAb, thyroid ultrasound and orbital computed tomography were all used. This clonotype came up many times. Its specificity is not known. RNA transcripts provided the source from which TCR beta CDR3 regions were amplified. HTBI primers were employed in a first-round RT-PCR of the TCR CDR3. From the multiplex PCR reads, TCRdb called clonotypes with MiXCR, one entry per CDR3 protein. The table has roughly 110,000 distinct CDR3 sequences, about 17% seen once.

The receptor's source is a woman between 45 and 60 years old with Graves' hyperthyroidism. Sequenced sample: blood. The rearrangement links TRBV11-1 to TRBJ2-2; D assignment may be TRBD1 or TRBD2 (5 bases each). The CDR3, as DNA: TGTGCCAGCACCAATTTGGGGGATCTCGCGAACACCGGGGAGCTGTTTTTT. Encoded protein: CASTNLGDLANTGELFF. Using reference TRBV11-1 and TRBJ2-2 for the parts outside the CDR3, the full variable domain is EAEVAQSPRYKITEKSQAVAFWCDPISGHATLYWYRQILGQGPELLVQFQDESVVDDSQLPKDRFSAERLKGVDSTLKIQPAELGDSAMYLCASTNLGDLANTGELFFGEGSRLTVL.